This T cell receptor (beta chain) was observed in a study of PD-L1 blockade in urothelial cancer. The overall study: Bladder-origin urothelial cancer in males described about nine tenths of the roughly 29 patients. Blood underwent analysis 3 weeks (second dose) and 6 weeks after treatment began. When blood samples were assessed, the median T cell count was some 140,000.

Enrolled patients showed locally advanced or metastatic urothelial carcinoma. This clone has just one count. Libraries were prepared by immunoSEQ multiplex PCR; TCRdb keeps only in-frame clonotypes and omits some of them. The sample yields 14,000 to 15,000 clones, roughly 90% seen once. This specimen consisted of PBMCs, obtained around atezolizumab (anti-PD-L1) treatment. The source is a man in his 70s with urothelial cancer.

CDR3 in amino acids: CASSETGPVYNSPLHF. CDR3 DNA sequence: TGCGCCAGCAGCGAAACAGGGCCCGTCTATAATTCACCCCTCCACTTT. The genes are TRBV5-1 and TRBJ1-6; D is possibly TRBD1 (6 bases). The CDR3 loop spans 16 amino acids. From germline, CDR1 is SGHRS and CDR2 YFSETQ. Trimming cost V 4 bases and J 3 bases, with 14 bases left between them.